This TCR beta chain comes out of a study of identical twins listed by TCRdb under 2016. Notes on the research overall: The study deep-sequenced TCR alpha and beta repertoires from monozygotic twins, unrelated adults of various ages and cord blood to test whether fetal clonotypes persist. To rule out contamination, replicate twin experiments were performed at different times with different library preparation protocols. Study-wide conclusions, independent of this receptor: Abundant cord blood beta clonotypes had fewer insertions, young adult naive repertoires showed a similar but weaker trend, and memory repertoires showed no such trend. Out-of-frame TCR alpha sharing in monozygotic twins was systematically underestimated by recombination models, whereas sharing between unrelated individuals was in agreement with the recombination models. Because the same donors could not be followed over many years, conclusions were based on cross-sectional statistical analysis. Compared with coincidental sharing between unrelated individuals, out-of-frame TCR alpha sequences shared between twins had an excess of sequences with low generation probability. The excess sharing between twins in beta out-of-frame sequences was weaker because fewer shared sequences reduced the signal-to-noise ratio. Zero-insertion analyses could be partly confounded by invariant T cells such as MAIT and iNKT, though diverse VJ usage argued against such confounding for most clonotypes.

Every donor in the study was a healthy Caucasian. Three pairs of female monozygotic twins, all aged roughly 18 to 29 years, were included in the twin cohort. CD4+ and CD8+ T cell populations were isolated with positive isolation kits from Invitrogen. This clonotype came up many times. Its cognate antigen has yet to be identified. Base-call qualities are not available, and no considerably larger clone is one nucleotide away. According to the germline V gene (reference sequence), CDR1 reads DFQATT and CDR2 reads SNEGSKA. V was cut back by 1 base and J by 4 bases, leaving a gap of 14 bases between them. The CDR3 starts with the cysteine, ends with the phenylalanine, and has 14 residues. Just CDR3 DNA is preserved here, 42 bases in frame from base 1. Library method: 5' RACE. Instrument used: Illumina HiSeq 2000. A universal primer binding site was added through template switching, and the final cDNA carried a unique molecular identifier so that TCR cDNA molecules could be counted accurately. Specific primers in the conserved constant-segment region were used to synthesize first-strand cDNA for the TCR alpha and beta chains. Each cDNA library was double barcoded, with a SMART-Mk sample barcode plus Illumina barcodes, to control for contamination. TruSeq adapter sequences along with Illumina sample barcodes were introduced in two successive PCR steps. The TCR alpha and beta cDNA libraries were sequenced on the Illumina HiSeq platform using custom primers. In the source study's methods: MiGEC was used to process raw reads and extract unique molecular identifiers, and MiXCR was used to find CDR3 positions. Recombination models were inferred per individual with the repgenHMM and IGoR tools using an EM algorithm. Shared clonotypes were analyzed with the tcR package in R, and sharing was normalized by the product of cloneset sizes. To study raw recombination free of thymic and clonal selection effects, out-of-frame nonproductive sequences were analyzed. TCRdb itself trimmed the public reads at Q25 with fastp, ran MiXCR and retained productive beta chains. Rows matching on CDR3 protein sequence are summarized as one entry with the most common DNA and genes. The V and J calls shown here were made by TCRdb, not taken from the authors' results. The sample records 450,000 to 650,000 distinct CDR3 sequences, nearly 15% of which are singletons. The top ten clones comprise 0.44% of the sample.

This sample was shared with a second study, whose subject was yellow fever vaccine responses in identical twins. The second paper further reports: According to the authors, the vaccine-induced T cell response in identical twins seemed to be partly convergent and partly specific to each individual. Focusing on identical twins, the study followed the T cell clones that responded to the vaccine, and did so with precision.

Recombination joined TRBV20-1 with TRBJ2-7, and perhaps TRBD1 as D gene, on 6 matching bases. The receptor was isolated from a woman under 30 in good health. Material: CD4+ T cells sorted from blood. The CDR3 corresponds to CSARALDRSYEQYF. The nucleotide sequence is given as TGCAGTGCTAGAGCCCTAGACAGGTCGTACGAGCAGTACTTC.